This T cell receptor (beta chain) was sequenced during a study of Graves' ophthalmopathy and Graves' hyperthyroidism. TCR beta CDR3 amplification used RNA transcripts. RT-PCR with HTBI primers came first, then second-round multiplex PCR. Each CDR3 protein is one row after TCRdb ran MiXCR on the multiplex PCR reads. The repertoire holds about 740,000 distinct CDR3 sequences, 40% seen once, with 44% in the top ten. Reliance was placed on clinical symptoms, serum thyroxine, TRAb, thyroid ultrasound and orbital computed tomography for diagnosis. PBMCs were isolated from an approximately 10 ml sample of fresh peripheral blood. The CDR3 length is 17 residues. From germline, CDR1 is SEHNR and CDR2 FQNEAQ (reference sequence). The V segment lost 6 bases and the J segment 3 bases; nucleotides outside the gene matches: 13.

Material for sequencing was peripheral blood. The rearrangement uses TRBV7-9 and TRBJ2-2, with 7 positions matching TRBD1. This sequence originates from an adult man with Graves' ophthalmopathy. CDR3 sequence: CASRYRPTGDDTGELFF. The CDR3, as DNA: TGTGCCAGCAGATACCGACCTACAGGGGACGACACCGGGGAGCTGTTTTTT.